This paragraph reports one T cell receptor beta chain. The source of the sample is a study of T cell repertoires in cytomegalovirus infection. The overall study: Indications of both CMV infection and matching HLA type were provided by public TCR beta signatures.

TCRdb re-called the reads with MiXCR, one entry per CDR3 protein. The sample consists of 400,000 or so distinct CDR3 sequences, about 33% of them appearing once. The V gene's germline CDR1 is MNHNY and CDR2 SVGAGI (reference sequence). This CDR3 contains 17 residues. With 7 bases clipped from V and 0 bases from J, the junction kept 11 bases outside the gene matches. Source material: PBMCs. The rearrangement joins TRBV6-6 to TRBJ2-3, with 9 bases that match TRBD2. The clonotype originates from a human donor in good health (CMV status not recorded). Some clones in this sample may be carry-over from other donors' samples. CDR3 DNA sequence: TGTGCCAGCATGGGGGCGGGGGGGCCTGACAGCACAGATACGCAGTATTTT. Amino acid sequence: CASMGAGGPDSTDTQYF.